This T cell receptor beta chain emerged from a study of blood T cells in healthy people across ages. Study-wide findings and caveats: Donors of long life had a larger count of naive CD4+ cells and greater diversity than aged donors.

Sample-barcoded 5' priming and a J-beta primer mix drove a second PCR of 7 to 11 cycles. TCRdb re-called the 5' RACE reads through MiXCR, storing one row per CDR3 protein. The sample has roughly 800,000 distinct CDR3 sequences, around 24% seen once; the top ten hold about 3%. This clonotype was picked up a small number of times. No antigen is known for it. This CDR3 region has 15 residues. Germline CDR1 and CDR2: LGHNT and FRNRAP. The ends were cut back, 1 base at V and 3 bases at J, with 10 bases in the middle. These data also featured in a second study, about T cells of mothers and their children.

The clonotype was recovered from a boy under 18 in good health. The sequencing sample was made of blood. The J gene is TRBJ1-5, the V gene TRBV12-5; D is undetermined. CDR3: CASGLGQTDNQPQHF. For the CDR3, the DNA is TGTGCTAGTGGTTTGGGGCAGACGGACAATCAGCCCCAGCATTTT. Complete variable domain (other parts from reference TRBV12-5 and TRBJ1-5): DARVTQTPRHKVTEMGQEVTMRCQPILGHNTVFWYRQTMMQGLELLAYFRNRAPLDDSGMPKDRFSAEMPDATLATLKIQPSEPRDSAVYFCASGLGQTDNQPQHFGDGTRLSIL.